This passage covers 8 T cell receptor beta chains from one sample sequenced in a study of shared clonotypes between healthy human individuals. Some clones are missing from TCRdb's copy, which holds only in-frame ones; the method was immunoSEQ multiplex PCR. The sample lists 2.3 million or so clones; approximately 93% were seen once. Specimen: naive CD4+ T cells from PBMCs. As to subset: CD45RA+ positively selected. The source is a man aged 18 to 30 in good health. Some clones in this sample may be carry-over from other donors' samples.

V and J are TRBV2 and TRBJ2-5; no clear D gene. This CDR3 spans 13 amino acids. The ends were cut back, 4 bases at V and 2 bases at J, with 8 bases in the middle. CDR1 and CDR2 from the germline V gene are SNHLY and FYNNEI. The CDR3 protein is CASSASIQETQYF. In DNA form, the CDR3 reads TGTGCCAGCAGTGCTTCTATACAAGAGACCCAGTACTTC.

The chain has TRBV15 and TRBJ2-1; TRBD1 or TRBD2 may be the D gene (5 bases each). The germline V gene encodes CDR1 LNHNV and CDR2 YYDKDF (reference sequence). The V and J ends lost 2 bases and 5 bases respectively, with 13 bases between them. CDR3 length: 15 amino acids. CDR3 residues: CATSRWDAGNNEQFF. The CDR3 coding sequence is TGTGCCACCAGCAGATGGGACGCAGGAAACAATGAGCAGTTCTTC. The complete variable domain, with remaining parts taken from reference TRBV15 and TRBJ2-1, reads DAMVIQNPRYQVTQFGKPVTLSCSQTLNHNVMYWYQQKSSQAPKLLFHYYDKDFNNEADTPDNFQSRRPNTSFCFLDIRSPGLGDTAMYLCATSRWDAGNNEQFFGPGTRLTVL.

Details on this clone: This sample includes further DNA sequences coding for the same CDR3. CDR3 sequence reads: CASSVGTGINQPQHF. The CDR3 region has the DNA TGTGCCAGCAGCGTAGGGACAGGCATCAATCAGCCCCAGCATTTT. The chain carries TRBV9 and TRBJ1-5; 7 bases match TRBD1. This CDR3 is 15 amino acids long. Germline CDR1 reads SGDLS; CDR2 reads YYNGEE. The V gene end was trimmed by 0 bases and the J gene end by 3 bases; junction bases not matched to a gene: 3. The full variable domain, rest sourced from reference TRBV9 and TRBJ1-5, is DSGVTQTPKHLITATGQRVTLRCSPRSGDLSVYWYQQSLDQGLQFLIQYYNGEERAKGNILERFSAQQFPDLHSELNLSSLELGDSALYFCASSVGTGINQPQHFGDGTRLSIL.

The chain is built from TRBV5-1 and TRBJ1-2; 7 bases line up with TRBD1. Unmatched junction bases numbered 6, after V lost 1 base and J lost 3 bases. CDR1 SGHRS and CDR2 YFSETQ come from the germline V gene. The CDR3 contains 15 residues. In nucleotides, the CDR3 is TGCGCCAGCAGCTTGCTTGTTGGACAGGACTATGGCTACACCTTC. Protein product: CASSLLVGQDYGYTF.

The chain uses TRBV5-1 and TRBJ2-3; TRBD1 aligns across 7 bases. Germline assignment: CDR1 SGHRS and CDR2 YFSETQ. CDR3 length equals 15 residues. Trimming removed 4 bases from V and 4 bases from J; junction bases left unmatched: 9. CDR3 in amino acids: CASSRGQFIADTQYF. The CDR3 coding sequence is TGCGCCAGCAGCAGGGGACAGTTCATTGCAGATACGCAGTATTTT.

The chain employs TRBV28 and TRBJ2-7, with 10 bases fitting TRBD2. V lost 5 bases and J lost 2; bases outside the gene matches: 9. There are 16 residues in the CDR3. Germline V gene lookup returns CDR1 MDHEN and CDR2 SYDVKM. The CDR3 protein is CASSTTGLAAPYEQYF. The CDR3 nucleotides are TGTGCCAGCAGTACCACAGGACTAGCGGCGCCCTACGAGCAGTACTTC.

CDR3 loop: CATSRVRGGPRDGWQFF. The CDR3 nucleotides are TGTGCCACCAGCAGAGTAAGGGGAGGGCCTCGGGACGGGTGGCAGTTCTTC. The V gene is TRBV15, the J gene TRBJ2-1, with 7 nucleotides matching TRBD2. V gave up 1 base and J gave up 12 bases; unmatched junction bases: 18. This CDR3 region has 17 residues. Germline CDR1 LNHNV, CDR2 YYDKDF (reference sequence). Full variable domain (missing parts from reference TRBV15 and TRBJ2-1): DAMVIQNPRYQVTQFGKPVTLSCSQTLNHNVMYWYQQKSSQAPKLLFHYYDKDFNNEADTPDNFQSRRPNTSFCFLDIRSPGLGDTAMYLCATSRVRGGPRDGWQFFGPGTRLTVL.

CDR3 in amino acids: CASRRQGEVTEAFF. The CDR3 DNA reads TGTGCCAGTAGGCGACAGGGGGAAGTCACTGAAGCTTTCTTT. This sequence joins TRBV19 and TRBJ1-1, with TRBD1 matching 9 bases. This CDR3 region has 14 residues. From germline, CDR1 is LNHDA and CDR2 SQIVND (reference sequence). Trimming took 6 bases from V and 4 from J; bases not matched to a gene: 6. Using reference TRBV19 and TRBJ1-1 for the parts outside the CDR3, the full variable domain is DGGITQSPKYLFRKEGQNVTLSCEQNLNHDAMYWYRQDPGQGLRLIYYSQIVNDFQKGDIAEGYSVSREKKESFPLTVTSAQKNPTAFYLCASRRQGEVTEAFFGQGTRLTVV.